A single sample gave rise to the 28 T cell receptor beta chains below, sequenced in a study of blood T cell repertoires in COVID-19. Libraries were prepared by immunoSEQ multiplex PCR; TCRdb keeps only in-frame clonotypes and omits some of them. The sample lists some 220,000 clones; 75% to 85% were seen once. Sequences were obtained from peripheral blood. The receptor set was obtained from a human donor in a cohort sampled during active COVID-19.

The rearrangement links TRBV5-1 to TRBJ1-2, with TRBD1 matching 7 bases. Germline CDR1 reads SGHRS; CDR2 reads YFSETQ. This CDR3 comprises 14 residues. Unmatched junction bases numbered 5, after V lost 2 bases and J lost 4 bases. CDR3 in DNA: TGCGCCAGCAGCTTAGACAGGGTGGCCTATGGCTACACCTTC. Amino acid sequence: CASSLDRVAYGYTF.

This chain connects TRBV5-4 to TRBJ2-7, with a weak D call TRBD1 (5 bases). Trimming removed 3 bases from V and 0 bases from J, with 13 bases in between. The CDR3 spans 15 residues. Germline CDR1 SGHNT, CDR2 YYREEE (reference sequence). The CDR3 DNA is TGTGCCAGCAGCTCCAAGACAGATAGCTCCTACGAGCAGTACTTC. Translated: CASSSKTDSSYEQYF.

V and J are TRBV30 and TRBJ2-3; D gene ambiguous. Germline CDR1 GTSNPN, CDR2 SVGIG (reference sequence). CDR3 length: 11 residues. With 2 bases removed from V and 6 bases from J, the gap between germline ends came to 6 bases. Written as DNA, the CDR3 is TGTGCCTGGAGTCTTCCGGATACGCAGTATTTT. It specifies CAWSLPDTQYF.

This clone was seen a single time. The V and J genes are TRBV29-1 and TRBJ1-2; 9 positions agree with TRBD1. The germline CDR1 and CDR2 sequences are SQVTM and ANQGSEA. V lost 1 base and J lost 3; bases outside the gene matches: 0. The CDR3 extends over 13 amino acids. CDR3 region: CSVEGDRDYGYTF. The CDR3 DNA reads as TGCAGCGTTGAAGGGGACAGGGACTATGGCTACACCTTC.

The CDR3 region is CASSLVLGGRYGYTF. The CDR3 nucleotides are TGTGCCAGCAGCTTAGTACTAGGGGGCCGCTATGGCTACACCTTC. The chain uses TRBV7-2 and TRBJ1-2; 7 bases line up with TRBD1. Trimming took 1 base from V and 4 from J; bases not matched to a gene: 6. Germline V gene lookup returns CDR1 SGHTA and CDR2 FQGNSA. This CDR3 is built from 15 residues.

The chain links TRBV7-8 to TRBJ2-2, with 10 positions matching TRBD1. Germline V gene sequence: CDR1 SGHVS, CDR2 FQNEAQ. The CDR3 runs to 16 residues. V was clipped by 3 bases and J by 1 base; unmatched bases: 2. The CDR3 sequence: CASSFRTGGNTGELFF. CDR3 bases: TGTGCCAGCAGCTTCCGGACAGGGGGGAACACCGGGGAGCTGTTTTTT.

This clone was seen only a few times. The rearrangement links TRBV30 to TRBJ1-5; no definite D call. This CDR3 has 12 residues. V shed 4 bases and J shed 2 bases, with 6 bases lying between them. CDR1 and CDR2 from the germline V gene are GTSNPN and SVGIG (reference sequence). The CDR3 sequence: CAWTIGNQPQHF. The CDR3 DNA sequence: TGTGCCTGGACCATTGGCAATCAGCCCCAGCATTTT.

The rearrangement uses TRBV28 and TRBJ2-5; 7 bases are a match to TRBD2. The germline CDR1 and CDR2 sequences are MDHEN and SYDVKM. The junction had 15 bases not matched to a gene; V was cut back by 6 bases and J by 2 bases. The CDR3 loop spans 17 amino acids. CDR3 sequence reads: CASRGTPWTRNQETQYF. In nucleotides, the CDR3 is TGTGCCAGCAGGGGAACACCATGGACTAGAAATCAAGAGACCCAGTACTTC. The full variable domain, rest sourced from reference TRBV28 and TRBJ2-5, is DVKVTQSSRYLVKRTGEKVFLECVQDMDHENMFWYRQDPGLGLRLIYFSYDVKMKEKGDIPEGYSVSREKKERFSLILESASTNQTSMYLCASRGTPWTRNQETQYFGPGTRLLVL.

The rearrangement joins TRBV9 to TRBJ2-2; TRBD2 might be the D (6 bases). V was trimmed by 2 bases and J by 8 bases, leaving 16 bases between them. The germline gives CDR1 SGDLS, CDR2 YYNGEE. The length of the CDR3 is 15 residues. CDR3 DNA sequence: TGTGCCAGCAGCGTGACCCAGGGAGGCGTGGGGGAGCTGTTTTTT. Encoded protein: CASSVTQGGVGELFF.

V and J are TRBV18 and TRBJ2-5; the D is unclear. The germline CDR1 and CDR2 sequences are KGHSH and LQKENI. V was cut by 3 bases and J by 9 bases, with 11 bases left in between. CDR3 length equals 12 residues. The CDR3 here is CASSPQVAAQYF. The CDR3 nucleotides read TGTGCCAGCTCACCGCAAGTGGCGGCCCAGTACTTC.

This chain joins TRBV6-2 or TRBV6-3 and TRBJ1-1; the D gene is possibly TRBD1 (6 bases). V shed 4 bases and J shed 4 bases, with 10 bases lying between them. The CDR3 length is 13 residues. CDR1 MNHEY and CDR2 SVGEGT come from the germline V gene. The CDR3 sequence: CASSFQGGTEAFF. Here the CDR3 DNA reads TGTGCCAGCAGTTTTCAAGGGGGCACTGAAGCTTTCTTT.

CDR3 residues: CATSVSEGDTQYF. CDR3 in DNA: TGTGCCACCAGTGTCTCGGAGGGCGATACGCAGTATTTT. The chain carries TRBV24-1 and TRBJ2-3; possible D gene TRBD2, 6 bases. The CDR3 has 13 residues. Trimming removed 5 bases at V and 6 bases at J, with 11 bases between. Germline V gives CDR1 KGHDR, CDR2 SFDVKD.

The rearrangement joins TRBV15 to TRBJ2-7, with TRBD2 matching 9 bases. V trimming: 3 bases; J trimming: 4 bases; junction bases outside the gene matches: 13. This CDR3 is built from 17 residues. CDR1 and CDR2 (germline): LNHNV, YYDKDF (reference sequence). The CDR3: CATSRTWGGLAFYEQYF. CDR3 nucleotides: TGTGCCACCAGCAGGACCTGGGGGGGACTAGCTTTTTACGAGCAGTACTTC.

This clone showed up just once. The rearrangement links TRBV7-2 to TRBJ2-1; unclear D gene. Trimming stripped 7 bases from V and 1 base from J, with 14 bases between. The CDR3 has 15 amino acids. Germline CDR1 is SGHTA and CDR2 is FQGNSA. The CDR3 loop reads CASTYRTNSYNEQFF. The CDR3 nucleotides are TGTGCCAGCACCTACAGAACGAATTCCTACAATGAGCAGTTCTTC.

The chain uses TRBV6-5 and TRBJ1-1; 8 nucleotides line up with TRBD1. With 4 bases clipped from V and 1 base from J, the junction kept 5 bases outside the gene matches. The CDR3 is 15 residues long. Germline assignment: CDR1 MNHEY and CDR2 SVGAGI. The CDR3 reads CASSFNQGANTEAFF. CDR3 nucleotides: TGTGCCAGCAGTTTTAACCAGGGGGCGAACACTGAAGCTTTCTTT.

This clone has a handful of counts. The chain employs TRBV7-2 and TRBJ2-7, with 7 bases identical to TRBD2. Germline-derived CDR1 and CDR2 are SGHTA and FQGNSA. With V trimmed by 4 bases and J by 3 bases, 6 bases remained unmatched. CDR3 length equals 14 residues. CDR3 sequence: CASSSNGLVYEQYF. CDR3 DNA sequence: TGTGCCAGCAGCTCAAATGGACTAGTCTACGAGCAGTACTTC. Based on the CDR3 plus reference TRBV7-2 and TRBJ2-7, the full variable domain is GAGVSQSPSNKVTEKGKDVELRCDPISGHTALYWYRQSLGQGLEFLIYFQGNSAPDKSGLPSDRFSAERTGGSVSTLTIQRTQQEDSAVYLCASSSNGLVYEQYFGPGTRLTVT.

This chain joins TRBV27 and TRBJ1-4, with TRBD1 matching over 7 bases. Germline values: CDR1 MNHEY, CDR2 SMNVEV (reference sequence). The CDR3 has 16 amino acids. Germline trimming cut 2 bases from V and 5 bases from J; bases unmatched to any gene: 8. The CDR3 spells CASSLEGDSINEKLFF. As DNA, the CDR3 is TGTGCCAGCAGTTTAGAAGGGGACAGTATCAATGAAAAACTGTTTTTT.

The rearrangement uses TRBV7-2 and TRBJ2-3, with D maybe TRBD2 (6 bases). CDR3 size: 16 residues. The V and J ends lost 1 base and 7 bases respectively, with 18 bases between them. Per the germline V gene, CDR1 is SGHTA and CDR2 is FQGNSA. CDR3 nucleotide sequence: TGTGCCAGCAGCTTAGGAGCGAGCGGGTCCTGGTATACGCAGTATTTT. Amino acid sequence: CASSLGASGSWYTQYF.

The V gene is TRBV7-3, the J gene TRBJ2-4; a possible D gene is TRBD1 (6 bases). Trimming left V 2 bases short and J 9 bases short, with 23 bases between. Per germline, CDR1 SGHTA and CDR2 FQGTGA. CDR3 length equals 17 residues. The CDR3 spells CASSLSPRGSPQGIQYF. The CDR3 DNA sequence: TGTGCCAGCAGCTTATCGCCCAGGGGATCCCCCCAAGGCATTCAGTACTTC. Full variable domain (rest looked up from reference TRBV7-3 and TRBJ2-4): GAGVSQTPSNKVTEKGKYVELRCDPISGHTALYWYRQSLGQGPEFLIYFQGTGAADDSGLPNDRFFAVRPEGSVSTLKIQRTERGDSAVYLCASSLSPRGSPQGIQYFGAGTRLSVL.

This clone was seen many times. This chain connects TRBV6-5 to TRBJ2-7; 7 bases align to TRBD1. The CDR3 spans 14 residues. Trimming removed 3 bases from V and 2 bases from J; junction bases left unmatched: 4. Germline V gene lookup returns CDR1 MNHEY and CDR2 SVGAGI. CDR3 DNA sequence: TGTGCCAGCAGTTATGCCGGGACAGCCTACGAGCAGTACTTC. Residues: CASSYAGTAYEQYF.

There are a few counts of this clone. DNA of the CDR3: TGTGCCAGCAGTAAGTCCGGGGTGAACACTGAAGCTTTCTTT. Translation gives CASSKSGVNTEAFF. The chain employs TRBV7-2 and TRBJ1-1; D uncertain. Per germline, CDR1 SGHTA and CDR2 FQGNSA. V shed 6 bases and J shed 0 bases, with 11 bases lying between them. CDR3 length: 14 residues. Based on the CDR3 plus reference TRBV7-2 and TRBJ1-1, the full variable domain is GAGVSQSPSNKVTEKGKDVELRCDPISGHTALYWYRQSLGQGLEFLIYFQGNSAPDKSGLPSDRFSAERTGGSVSTLTIQRTQQEDSAVYLCASSKSGVNTEAFFGQGTRLTVV.

Only one count was recorded for this clone. The chain couples TRBV9 to TRBJ1-3, with D tentatively TRBD1 (6 bases). Germline CDR1 is SGDLS and CDR2 is YYNGEE. The germline V and J ends were trimmed by 0 bases and 0 bases, with 13 bases remaining between them. CDR3 length: 17 amino acids. The CDR3 region is CASSVEGTPGSGNTIYF. The DNA of the CDR3 is TGTGCCAGCAGCGTAGAGGGGACACCAGGCTCTGGAAACACCATATATTTT.

The chain links TRBV7-8 to TRBJ2-5, with TRBD1 identical over 7 bases. This CDR3 is 15 amino acids long. Germline V gives CDR1 SGHVS, CDR2 FQNEAQ. Trimming removed 7 bases from V and 1 base from J; junction bases left unmatched: 9. CDR3: CASTVGGASQETQYF. The CDR3, as DNA: TGTGCCAGCACCGTAGGGGGCGCATCCCAAGAGACCCAGTACTTC. Drawing the rest from reference TRBV7-8 and TRBJ2-5, the complete variable domain is GAGVSQSPRYKVAKRGQDVALRCDPISGHVSLFWYQQALGQGPEFLTYFQNEAQLDKSGLPSDRFFAERPEGSVSTLKIQRTQQEDSAVYLCASTVGGASQETQYFGPGTRLLVL.

The CDR3 is CASSSTVGGASGYTF. The CDR3 DNA is TGTGCCAGCAGCTCCACGGTGGGGGGGGCTTCTGGCTACACCTTC. The V call is TRBV9, the J call TRBJ1-2, with D tentatively TRBD1 (6 bases). V lost 4 bases, J lost 7 bases, and 20 bases lay in between. The germline CDR1 and CDR2 sequences are SGDLS and YYNGEE. The CDR3 spans 15 residues. The whole variable domain, remainder taken from reference TRBV9 and TRBJ1-2, is DSGVTQTPKHLITATGQRVTLRCSPRSGDLSVYWYQQSLDQGLQFLIQYYNGEERAKGNILERFSAQQFPDLHSELNLSSLELGDSALYFCASSSTVGGASGYTFGSGTRLTVV.

This rearrangement joins TRBV6-5 to TRBJ1-1, with 8 positions matching TRBD1. The length of the CDR3 is 15 residues. Trimming cost V 0 bases and J 7 bases; bases outside gene matches: 7. Germline CDR1 and CDR2: MNHEY and SVGAGI. CDR3 nucleotides: TGTGCCAGCAGTTACTCGGTGCAGGGGGCGAGTGAAGCTTTCTTT. Amino acid sequence: CASSYSVQGASEAFF.

V and J are TRBV27 and TRBJ2-7; D remains ambiguous. CDR1 and CDR2 from the germline V gene are MNHEY and SMNVEV (reference sequence). V shed 1 base and J shed 5 bases, with 18 bases lying between them. The CDR3 runs 16 residues. CDR3 sequence (DNA): TGTGCCAGCAGTTTATTCTCGCCGGCAGTGGGCGACGAGCAGTACTTC. Its translation is CASSLFSPAVGDEQYF.

The rearrangement links TRBV6-5 to TRBJ1-5; possibly TRBD1 for D (6 bases). Germline V gives CDR1 MNHEY, CDR2 SVGAGI. V shed 0 bases and J shed 4 bases, with 10 bases lying between them. The length of the CDR3 is 15 residues. CDR3 region: CASSYSPGVNQPQHF. The CDR3 DNA reads as TGTGCCAGCAGTTACTCGCCAGGGGTAAATCAGCCCCAGCATTTT.

V usage is TRBV5-6 and J usage is TRBJ1-1; 7 positions agree with TRBD1. This CDR3 contains 14 residues. J was trimmed by 5 bases and V by 4 bases; bases with no gene match: 8. The germline gives CDR1 SGHDT, CDR2 YYEEEE. CDR3 in DNA: TGTGCCAGCAGCCCCCAGTCAGGGGGTACTGAAGCTTTCTTT. Its protein product is CASSPQSGGTEAFF.